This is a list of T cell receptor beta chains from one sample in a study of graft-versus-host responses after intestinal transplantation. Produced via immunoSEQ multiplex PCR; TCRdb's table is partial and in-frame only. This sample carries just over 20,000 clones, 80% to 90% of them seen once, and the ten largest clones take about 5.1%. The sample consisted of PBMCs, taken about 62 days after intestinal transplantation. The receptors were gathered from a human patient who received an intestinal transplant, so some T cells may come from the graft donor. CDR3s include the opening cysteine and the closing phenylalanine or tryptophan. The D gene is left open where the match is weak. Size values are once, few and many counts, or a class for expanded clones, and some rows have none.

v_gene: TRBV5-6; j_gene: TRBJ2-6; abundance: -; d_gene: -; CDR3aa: CASSPTPGRSSGANVLTF; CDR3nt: TGTGCCAGCTCCCCAACGCCAGGCCGCAGCTCTGGGGCCAACGTCCTGACTTTC
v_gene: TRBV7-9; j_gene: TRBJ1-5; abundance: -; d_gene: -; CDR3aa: CASSLASEQPQHF; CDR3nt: TGTGCCAGCAGCTTAGCATCGGAACAGCCCCAGCATTTT
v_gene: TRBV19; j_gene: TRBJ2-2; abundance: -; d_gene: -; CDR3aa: CASSIEFGQHTGELFF; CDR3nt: TGTGCCAGTAGTATAGAGTTCGGACAGCACACCGGGGAGCTGTTTTTT
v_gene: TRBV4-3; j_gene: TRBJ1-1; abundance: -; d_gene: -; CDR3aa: CASSQGSGINTEAFF; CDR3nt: TGCGCCAGCAGCCAGGGAAGTGGGATCAACACTGAAGCTTTCTTT
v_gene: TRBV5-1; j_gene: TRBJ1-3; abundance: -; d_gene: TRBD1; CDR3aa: CASSSGTDDYSGNTIYF; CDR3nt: TGCGCCAGCAGCTCCGGGACAGATGATTACTCTGGAAACACCATATATTTT
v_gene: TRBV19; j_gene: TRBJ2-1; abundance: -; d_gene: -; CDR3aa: CASSITSNNEQFF; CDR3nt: TGTGCCAGTAGTATTACTAGCAACAATGAGCAGTTCTTC
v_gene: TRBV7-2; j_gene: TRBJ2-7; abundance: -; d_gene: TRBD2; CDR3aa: CASSLNSGVEQYF; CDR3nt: TGTGCCAGCAGCTTAAATAGCGGGGTCGAGCAGTACTTC
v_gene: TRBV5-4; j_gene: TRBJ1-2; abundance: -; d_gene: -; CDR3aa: CASSLDPADNYGYTF; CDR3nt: TGTGCCAGCAGCTTGGACCCAGCGGATAACTATGGCTACACCTTC
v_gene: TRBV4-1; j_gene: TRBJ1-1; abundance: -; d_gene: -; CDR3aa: CASSQEVGGNTEAFF; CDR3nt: TGCGCCAGCAGCCAAGAAGTGGGGGGTAACACTGAAGCTTTCTTT
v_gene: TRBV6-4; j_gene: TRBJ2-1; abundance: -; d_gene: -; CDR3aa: CASSDSIFTTQFF; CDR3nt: TGTGCCAGCAGTGACTCGATTTTTACAACGCAGTTCTTC
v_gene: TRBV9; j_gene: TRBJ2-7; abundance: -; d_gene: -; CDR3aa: CASSAGTGTYEQYF; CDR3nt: TGTGCCAGCAGCGCCGGGACTGGGACCTACGAGCAGTACTTC
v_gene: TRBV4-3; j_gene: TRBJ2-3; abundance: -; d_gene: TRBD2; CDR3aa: CASSQELAGGPTDTQYF; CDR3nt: TGCGCCAGCAGCCAAGAGCTAGCGGGGGGCCCGACAGATACGCAGTATTTT
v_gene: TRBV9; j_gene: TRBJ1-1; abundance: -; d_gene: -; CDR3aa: CASSVGFAGGDTEAFF; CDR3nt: TGTGCCAGCAGCGTAGGTTTCGCGGGGGGAGACACTGAAGCTTTCTTT
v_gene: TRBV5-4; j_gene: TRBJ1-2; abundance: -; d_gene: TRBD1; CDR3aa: CASSLEGQGAYGYTF; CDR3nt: TGTGCCAGCAGCTTGGAAGGACAGGGTGCCTATGGCTACACCTTC
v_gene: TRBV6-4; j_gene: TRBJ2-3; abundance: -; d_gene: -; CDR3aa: CASSSGGASTDTQYF; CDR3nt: TGTGCCAGCAGTAGTGGGGGCGCCTCCACAGATACGCAGTATTTT
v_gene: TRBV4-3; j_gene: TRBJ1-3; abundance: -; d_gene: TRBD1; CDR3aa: CASSQVNEWDRGLSGNTIYF; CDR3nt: TGCGCCAGCAGCCAAGTAAACGAGTGGGACAGGGGGCTGTCTGGAAACACCATATATTTT
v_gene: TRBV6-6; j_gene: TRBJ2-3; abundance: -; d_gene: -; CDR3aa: CASSPRRGTDTQYF; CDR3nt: TGTGCCAGCAGTCCGCGGCGGGGCACAGATACGCAGTATTTT
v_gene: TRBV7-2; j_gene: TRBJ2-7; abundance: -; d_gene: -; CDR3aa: CASSLAVDGGPYEQYF; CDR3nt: TGTGCCAGCAGCTTAGCCGTCGACGGGGGGCCCTACGAGCAGTACTTC
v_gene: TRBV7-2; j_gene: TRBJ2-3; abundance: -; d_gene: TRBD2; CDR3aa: CASSQPMTSGGTDTQYF; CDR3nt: TGTGCCAGCAGCCAACCCATGACTAGCGGGGGAACAGATACGCAGTATTTT
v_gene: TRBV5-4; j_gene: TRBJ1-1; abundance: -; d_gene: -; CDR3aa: CASSFWGNTEAFF; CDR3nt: TGTGCCAGCAGCTTTTGGGGGAACACTGAAGCTTTCTTT
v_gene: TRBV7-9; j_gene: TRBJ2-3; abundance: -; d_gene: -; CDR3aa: CASSSNPGTDTQYF; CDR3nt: TGTGCCAGCAGCTCAAACCCAGGAACAGATACGCAGTATTTT
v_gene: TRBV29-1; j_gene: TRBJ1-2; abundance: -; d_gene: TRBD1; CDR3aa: CSVAGQGEDYGYTF; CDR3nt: TGCAGCGTCGCAGGACAGGGGGAGGACTATGGCTACACCTTC
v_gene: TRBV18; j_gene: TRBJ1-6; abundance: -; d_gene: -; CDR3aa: CASSPGNSPLHF; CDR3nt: TGTGCCAGCTCACCAGGGAATTCACCCCTCCACTTT
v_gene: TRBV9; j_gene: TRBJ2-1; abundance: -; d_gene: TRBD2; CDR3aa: CASSSDEERGTYNEQFF; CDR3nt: TGTGCCAGCAGCTCCGACGAAGAGCGGGGAACCTACAATGAGCAGTTCTTC
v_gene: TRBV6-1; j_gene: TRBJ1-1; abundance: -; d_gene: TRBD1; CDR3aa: CASSEHDRVNQAFF; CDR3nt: TGTGCCAGCAGTGAGCACGACAGGGTTAACCAAGCTTTCTTT
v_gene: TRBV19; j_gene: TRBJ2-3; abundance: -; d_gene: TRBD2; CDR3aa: CASSYTSGGAHGTDTQYF; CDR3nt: TGTGCCAGTAGCTACACTAGCGGGGGGGCGCATGGCACAGATACGCAGTATTTT
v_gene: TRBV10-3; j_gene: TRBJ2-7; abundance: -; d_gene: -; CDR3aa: CAISESGQGGAYEQYF; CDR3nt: TGTGCCATCAGTGAGTCCGGACAGGGAGGGGCCTACGAGCAGTACTTC
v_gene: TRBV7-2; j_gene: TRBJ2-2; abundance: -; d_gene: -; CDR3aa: CASSLWGGETGELFF; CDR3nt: TGTGCCAGCAGCTTATGGGGGGGCGAAACCGGGGAGCTGTTTTTT
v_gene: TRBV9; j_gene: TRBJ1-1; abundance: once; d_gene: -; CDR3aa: CASRRGLYTEAFF; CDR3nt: TGTGCCAGCAGGCGAGGGCTCTACACTGAAGCTTTCTTT
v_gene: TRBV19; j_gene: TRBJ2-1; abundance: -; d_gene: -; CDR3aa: CASSARTDEQFF; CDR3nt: TGTGCCAGTAGCGCCCGGACAGATGAGCAGTTCTTC
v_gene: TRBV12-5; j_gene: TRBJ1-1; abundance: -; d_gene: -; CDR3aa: CASGGLNTEAFF; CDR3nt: TGTGCTAGTGGGGGGTTGAACACTGAAGCTTTCTTT
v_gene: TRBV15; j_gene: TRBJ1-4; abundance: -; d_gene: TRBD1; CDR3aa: CATSRGTADEKLFF; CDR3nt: TGTGCCACCAGCAGGGGGACAGCTGATGAAAAACTGTTTTTT
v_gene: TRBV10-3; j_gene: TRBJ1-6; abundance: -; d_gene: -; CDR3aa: CAISAAGDYNSPLHF; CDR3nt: TGTGCCATCAGTGCTGCGGGGGACTATAATTCACCCCTCCACTTT
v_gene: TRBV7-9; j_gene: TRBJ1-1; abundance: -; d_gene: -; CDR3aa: CASSLDSGAEAFF; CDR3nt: TGTGCCAGCAGCTTGGATTCGGGGGCTGAAGCTTTCTTT
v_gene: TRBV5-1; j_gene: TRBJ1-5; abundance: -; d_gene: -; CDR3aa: CASSLACQPQHF; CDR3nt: TGCGCCAGCAGCTTGGCTTGTCAGCCCCAGCATTTT
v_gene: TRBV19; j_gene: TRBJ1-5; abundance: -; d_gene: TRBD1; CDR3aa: CASSITSGGTGGFQPQHF; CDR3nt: TGTGCCAGTAGTATCACCTCGGGAGGGACAGGGGGATTCCAGCCCCAGCATTTT
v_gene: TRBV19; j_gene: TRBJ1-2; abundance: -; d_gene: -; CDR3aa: CASSIDGGEGYTF; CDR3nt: TGTGCCAGTAGTATCGACGGGGGGGAAGGCTACACCTTC
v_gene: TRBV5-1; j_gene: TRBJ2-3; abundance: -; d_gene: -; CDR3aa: CASSSTPQGISTDTQYF; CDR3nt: TGCGCCAGCAGCTCGACCCCACAGGGAATTAGCACAGATACGCAGTATTTT
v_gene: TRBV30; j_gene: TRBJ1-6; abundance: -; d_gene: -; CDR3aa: CAWSVQALYNSPLHF; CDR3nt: TGTGCCTGGAGTGTACAGGCCCTCTATAATTCACCCCTCCACTTT
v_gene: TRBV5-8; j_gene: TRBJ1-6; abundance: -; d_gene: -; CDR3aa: CASSLPGFLDSPLHF; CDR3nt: TGTGCCAGCAGCTTGCCGGGGTTTCTAGATTCACCCCTCCACTTT
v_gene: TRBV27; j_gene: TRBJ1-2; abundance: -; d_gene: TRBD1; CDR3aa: CASSLGQGWGYTF; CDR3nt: TGTGCCAGCAGCCTGGGACAGGGTTGGGGCTACACCTTC
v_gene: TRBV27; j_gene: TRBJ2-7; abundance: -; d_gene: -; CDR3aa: CASSPSSSYEQYF; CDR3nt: TGTGCCAGCAGTCCCTCGAGCTCCTACGAGCAGTACTTC
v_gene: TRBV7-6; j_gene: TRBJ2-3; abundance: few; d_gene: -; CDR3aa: CASSLSTSTDTQYF; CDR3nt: TGTGCCAGCAGCTTAAGTACTAGCACAGATACGCAGTATTTT
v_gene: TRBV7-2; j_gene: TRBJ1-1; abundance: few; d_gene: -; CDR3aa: CASSLSLNTEAFF; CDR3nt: TGTGCCAGCAGCTTAAGCCTGAACACTGAAGCTTTCTTT
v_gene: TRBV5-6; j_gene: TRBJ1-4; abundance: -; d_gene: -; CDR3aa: CASSLGGSEKLFF; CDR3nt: TGTGCCAGCAGCTTGGGTGGGAGTGAAAAACTGTTTTTT
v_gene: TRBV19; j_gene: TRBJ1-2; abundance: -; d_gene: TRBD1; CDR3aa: CASRTGYDGYTF; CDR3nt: TGTGCCAGTAGGACAGGGTACGATGGCTACACCTTC
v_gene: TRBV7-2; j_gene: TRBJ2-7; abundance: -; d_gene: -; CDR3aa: CASSFLPGPPTEQYF; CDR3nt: TGTGCCAGCAGCTTCCTCCCGGGACCCCCAACCGAGCAGTACTTC
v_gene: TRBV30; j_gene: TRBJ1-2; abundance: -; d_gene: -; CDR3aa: CAWSEGNYGYTF; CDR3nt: TGTGCCTGGAGCGAGGGAAACTATGGCTACACCTTC
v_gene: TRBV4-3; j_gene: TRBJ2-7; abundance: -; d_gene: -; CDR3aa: CASSQDSTGHYYEQYF; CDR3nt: TGCGCCAGCAGCCAAGATAGCACAGGACACTACTACGAGCAGTACTTC
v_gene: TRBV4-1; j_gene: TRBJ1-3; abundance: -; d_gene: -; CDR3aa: CASSHGSGNTIYF; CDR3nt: TGCGCCAGCAGCCATGGCTCTGGAAACACCATATATTTT
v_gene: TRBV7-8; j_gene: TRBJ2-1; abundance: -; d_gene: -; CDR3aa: CASSSGTRSSYNEQFF; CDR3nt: TGTGCCAGCAGCTCAGGGACTCGGAGCTCCTACAATGAGCAGTTCTTC
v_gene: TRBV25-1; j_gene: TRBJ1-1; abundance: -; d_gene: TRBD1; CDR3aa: CASSRGQGNTEAFF; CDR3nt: TGTGCCAGCAGCCGGGGACAGGGCAACACTGAAGCTTTCTTT
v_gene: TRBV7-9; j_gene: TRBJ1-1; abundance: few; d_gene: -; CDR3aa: CASSLGEGIHTEAFF; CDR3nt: TGTGCCAGCAGCTTAGGAGAGGGGATCCACACTGAAGCTTTCTTT
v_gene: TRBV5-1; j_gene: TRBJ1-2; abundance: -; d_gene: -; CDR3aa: CASSLGVGRDSSFRDYGYTF; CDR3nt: TGCGCCAGCAGCTTGGGAGTGGGTAGAGACAGCTCCTTCAGGGACTATGGCTACACCTTC
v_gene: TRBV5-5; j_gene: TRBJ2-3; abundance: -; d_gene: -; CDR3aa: CASSAADTGMPTDTQYF; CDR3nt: TGTGCCAGCAGCGCTGCGGATACGGGGATGCCCACAGATACGCAGTATTTT
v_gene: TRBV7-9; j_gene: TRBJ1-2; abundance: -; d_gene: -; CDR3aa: CASSLGPYGYTF; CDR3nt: TGTGCCAGCAGCCTAGGTCCCTATGGCTACACCTTC
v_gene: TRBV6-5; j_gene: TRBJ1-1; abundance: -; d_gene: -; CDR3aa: CASSRQLGDTEAFF; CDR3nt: TGTGCCAGCAGCCGACAGTTAGGGGACACTGAAGCTTTCTTT